Listed below are T cell receptor beta chains from one sample, sequenced in a study of regulatory T cells in long-lasting Graves disease. TCRdb itself ran the multiplex PCR reads through MiXCR, one entry per CDR3 protein. The profile covers about 470,000 distinct CDR3 sequences, with under 25% appearing a single time and roughly 7.1% taken by the ten largest. The sample in question was peripheral blood mononuclear cells (PBMCs), obtained when the disease was refractory, from a patient treated with antithyroid drugs. These receptors came from a female donor with Graves disease. CDR3s include the opening cysteine and the closing phenylalanine or tryptophan. D genes are given only for firm matches. Expanded clones are given a class, and other clones once, few, many or no size at all.

J | size | V | length | D | CDR3 | DNA
TRBJ1-1 | many | TRBV28 | 13 | TRBD1 | CATVTGGPTEAFF | TGTGCCACCGTAACAGGGGGCCCCACTGAAGCTTTCTTT
TRBJ2-2 | few | TRBV27 | 16 | NA | CASSLQQGGPPRELFF | TGTGCCAGCAGTTTACAACAGGGAGGGCCCCCCAGGGAGCTGTTTTTT
TRBJ1-3 | NA | TRBV12-3/TRBV12-4 | 15 | NA | CASRRLGASGNTIYF | TGTGCCAGCAGGCGTCTTGGGGCCTCTGGAAACACCATATATTTT
TRBJ1-5 | many | TRBV4-3 | 14 | NA | CASSQERGDQPQHF | TGCGCCAGCAGCCAAGAAAGGGGCGATCAGCCCCAGCATTTT
TRBJ2-5 | few | TRBV29-1 | 15 | TRBD1 | CSVVFRDRVVETQYF | TGCAGCGTTGTCTTCCGGGACAGGGTAGTAGAGACCCAGTACTTC
TRBJ1-5 | NA | TRBV5-6 | 17 | NA | CASSLESGGGGNQPQHF | TGTGCCAGCAGCTTGGAGTCGGGGGGAGGAGGCAATCAGCCCCAGCATTTT
TRBJ2-7 | many | TRBV28 | 13 | NA | CASIRDLSYEQYF | TGTGCCAGCATAAGGGATCTCTCCTACGAGCAGTACTTC
TRBJ1-4 | many | TRBV7-9 | 12 | NA | CASSPEKEKLFF | TGTGCCAGCAGCCCAGAAAAGGAAAAACTGTTTTTT
TRBJ1-5 | many | TRBV24-1 | 15 | NA | CATSAARDGNQPQHF | TGTGCCACCAGTGCGGCACGGGACGGCAATCAGCCCCAGCATTTT
TRBJ1-2 | many | TRBV5-1 | 19 | TRBD1 | CASSDGTAPGRGGDYGYTF | TGCGCCAGCAGCGACGGGACAGCGCCCGGACGGGGGGGTGATTATGGCTACACCTTC
TRBJ1-5 | many | TRBV7-8 | 16 | NA | CASSLGPDSWDQPQHF | TGTGCCAGCAGCTTAGGGCCGGACAGCTGGGATCAGCCCCAGCATTTT
TRBJ1-4 | NA | TRBV3-1 | 15 | NA | CASSRGGATNEKLFF | TGTGCCAGCAGCAGGGGAGGGGCAACTAATGAAAAACTGTTTTTT
TRBJ1-2 | few | TRBV24-1 | 12 | TRBD1 | CATRDRAFGYTF | TGTGCCACCAGAGACAGGGCTTTTGGCTACACCTTC
TRBJ2-3 | few | TRBV7-2 | 15 | NA | CASSSSRVSTDTQYF | TGTGCCAGCAGCTCCAGTCGCGTTAGCACAGATACGCAGTATTTT
TRBJ2-2 | many | TRBV11-3 | 14 | NA | CASSFVRRGGELFF | TGTGCCAGCAGCTTTGTGAGGCGGGGCGGGGAGCTGTTTTTT
TRBJ1-1 | many | TRBV28 | 15 | NA | CASSPNRRRNTEAFF | TGTGCCAGCAGCCCAAACAGGAGACGGAACACTGAAGCTTTCTTT